This T cell receptor (beta chain) emerged from a study of early T cells in non-severe SARS-CoV-2 infection. Study details: Bulk RNA from unsorted whole blood was sequenced; chains were unpaired. Study results and limitations: Matching against VDJdb likely underestimated virus-specific expansions, favoring anti-spike CD8.

About this clonotype: What it binds is not known.

The V gene's germline CDR1 is LGHDT and CDR2 YNNKEL (reference sequence). Trimming left V 4 bases short and J 0 bases short, with 10 bases between. CDR3 length: 14 amino acids. Unique molecular identifier tags were affixed to discrete cDNA molecules. TCRdb used MiXCR to reprocess the 5' RACE reads, holding one entry per CDR3 protein. The table records tens of thousands of distinct CDR3 sequences, about 15% of them present only once. J is TRBJ2-7 and V is TRBV3-1; D may be TRBD2 (5 bases). The TCR was taken from an adult who was a healthcare worker with PCR-confirmed SARS-CoV-2 infection or an uninfected control (not recorded which). This sample comprised whole blood, obtained at baseline. The CDR3 sequence is CASSPLTTSYEQYF. The DNA of the CDR3 is TGTGCCAGCAGCCCTCTGACTACCTCCTACGAGCAGTACTTC.